This TCR beta chain comes out of a study of blood T cell repertoires in COVID-19. Study overall: PBMCs, B-cell-depleted T cells, or T cells were the source of the cDNA or gDNA that made up the material.

V gave up 1 base and J gave up 3 bases, with 4 bases separating them. The V gene's germline CDR1 is LGHNT and CDR2 FRNRAP. The CDR3 runs to 13 residues. In the original analysis: Amplification with reference gene primers provided the estimates of nucleated cell counts. The method was immunoSEQ multiplex PCR; TCRdb's version includes in-frame clones alone and lacks a portion of them. D and trimming come from the DNA, and the V and J calls and clone size come from that table. Altogether more than 70,000 clones are present, 86% being singletons, with the ten largest covering about 20%. The receptor was derived from an elderly woman in a cohort sampled during active or convalescent COVID-19. Specimen: peripheral blood. The chain is built from TRBV12-5 and TRBJ2-1; no reliable D call. The CDR3 is CASGLANYNEQFF. The CDR3 DNA sequence: TGTGCTAGTGGTTTGGCTAACTACAATGAGCAGTTCTTC.